The 30 T cell receptor beta chains below were found in one sample sequenced in a study of radiation and T cells in renal cell carcinoma. Time point described: blood 4 weeks post-SBRT, at nephrectomy. The treatment is: 15 Gy SBRT to primary tumor, nephrectomy 4 weeks later. TCRdb's table, derived via immunoSEQ multiplex PCR, lists solely in-frame clones and lacks some. The data hold roughly 45,000 clones, with 70% to 85% observed a single time. Sample: blood, taken from a patient whose treatment included radiotherapy and nephrectomy. These receptors were taken from a woman between 65 and 79 years old with renal cell carcinoma.

The chain is built from TRBV28 and TRBJ1-5; no clear D gene. Germline lookup yields CDR1 MDHEN and CDR2 SYDVKM. The ends were cut back, 5 bases at V and 6 bases at J, with 8 bases in the middle. The CDR3 has 12 residues. CDR3 residues: CASSLISQPQHF. The CDR3 coding sequence is TGTGCCAGCAGTCTTATATCTCAGCCCCAGCATTTT.

V and J are TRBV7-9 and TRBJ2-2; D perhaps matches TRBD1 (5 bases). The CDR3 length is 15 residues. Germline CDR1 reads SEHNR; CDR2 reads FQNEAQ (reference sequence). V shed 0 bases and J shed 6 bases, with 11 bases lying between them. The CDR3: CASSLAYGASGELFF. The CDR3 nucleotides are TGTGCCAGCAGCTTAGCTTATGGGGCCTCCGGGGAGCTGTTTTTT.

The chain links TRBV4-1 to TRBJ2-7; 12 bases are a match to TRBD1. From germline, CDR1 is MGHRA and CDR2 YSYEKL. CDR3 length equals 14 residues. V lost 8 bases, J lost 7 bases, and 9 bases stayed unmatched. CDR3: CASAPGQGAREQYF. Written as DNA, the CDR3 is TGCGCCAGCGCACCGGGACAGGGGGCGCGTGAGCAGTACTTC.

This clone was observed a handful of times. Other DNA sequences in the sample encode the same CDR3. This sequence joins TRBV5-6 and TRBJ2-5; D is uncertain. CDR3 length: 15 residues. V was trimmed by 0 bases and J by 5 bases, leaving 14 bases between them. The V gene's germline CDR1 is SGHDT and CDR2 YYEEEE. CDR3 coding DNA: TGTGCCAGCAGCTTGGAGAGCCGGAATAGGGAGACCCAGTACTTC. Translation: CASSLESRNRETQYF.

This chain joins TRBV19 and TRBJ2-7; D might be TRBD1 (6 bases). The V and J ends lost 5 bases and 3 bases respectively, with 14 bases between them. The CDR3 runs 14 residues. The germline gives CDR1 LNHDA, CDR2 SQIVND (reference sequence). The DNA for the CDR3 is TGTGCCAGTAGTCCATATCAGGGGTACTACGAGCAGTACTTC. Translation gives CASSPYQGYYEQYF.

The gene calls are TRBV5-6 and TRBJ1-2; maybe TRBD1 (6 bases). Germline V CDR1 and CDR2: SGHDT, YYEEEE. Between the trimmed V and J ends, which lost 3 bases and 4 bases, there was a span of 13 bases. This CDR3 spans 14 amino acids. Here the CDR3 DNA reads TGTGCCAGCAGCTCGATACAGGGCATCTATGGCTACACCTTC. It codes for CASSSIQGIYGYTF.

The chain uses TRBV15 and TRBJ2-3; D remains ambiguous. CDR3 length: 14 amino acids. The V end was cut by 1 base, the J end by 3 bases, with 8 bases between. Germline lookup yields CDR1 LNHNV and CDR2 YYDKDF (reference sequence). CDR3 protein: CATSRVKGTDTQYF. The CDR3 region has the DNA TGTGCCACCAGCAGAGTGAAGGGAACAGATACGCAGTATTTT.

The chain carries TRBV19 and TRBJ2-7; 16 nucleotides align to TRBD2. CDR1 and CDR2 (germline): LNHDA, SQIVND (reference sequence). Trimming removed 8 bases from V and 4 bases from J; junction bases left unmatched: 11. This CDR3 is built from 17 residues. The chain's CDR3 is CASSGLAGGPRRYEQYF. DNA of the CDR3: TGTGCCAGTTCGGGACTAGCGGGAGGGCCTCGGAGATACGAGCAGTACTTC.

This chain uses TRBV7-8 with TRBJ1-2; TRBD1 might be the D (6 bases). Germline CDR1 is SGHVS and CDR2 is FQNEAQ. The CDR3 runs to 15 residues. Between the trimmed V and J ends, which lost 0 bases and 14 bases, there was a span of 22 bases. CDR3 loop: CASSLALGGTAERTF. CDR3 nucleotides: TGTGCCAGCAGCTTAGCGCTGGGGGGCACAGCGGAACGAACCTTC.

This rearrangement joins TRBV18 to TRBJ1-2; possibly TRBD1 for D (5 bases). CDR1 is KGHSH and CDR2 is LQKENI in the germline V gene. The CDR3 consists of 15 residues. V was cut by 0 bases and J by 4 bases, with 12 bases left in between. Written as DNA, the CDR3 is TGTGCCAGCTCACCACCTGGGACCGGAGGCTATGGCTACACCTTC. This translates into CASSPPGTGGYGYTF.

V gene TRBV9 combines with J gene TRBJ2-7; weak D call: TRBD1 (5 bases). V was cut by 0 bases and J by 6 bases, with 16 bases left in between. The germline V gene has CDR1 SGDLS and CDR2 YYNGEE. The length of the CDR3 is 15 residues. CDR3 region: CASSVGPDSKFEQYF. CDR3 nucleotide sequence: TGTGCCAGCAGCGTAGGTCCAGACAGTAAATTCGAGCAGTACTTC.

The V gene is TRBV2, the J gene TRBJ2-1; D gene unclear. Trimming cost V 2 bases and J 3 bases, with 11 bases left between them. CDR3 size: 15 residues. Germline V gene data show CDR1 as SNHLY and CDR2 as FYNNEI. CDR3 protein: CASSETEFNYNEQFF. DNA of the CDR3: TGTGCCAGCAGTGAAACTGAATTCAACTACAATGAGCAGTTCTTC.

Concerning this clone: This clone may be a read error of a much larger clone one base away. The chain recombines TRBV5-5 with TRBJ2-1; 9 positions agree with TRBD1. CDR3 length: 15 residues. Trimming removed 1 base from V and 2 bases from J; junction bases left unmatched: 1. The germline gives CDR1 SGHKS, CDR2 YYEKEE (reference sequence). The CDR3 loop reads CASSLRDRAYNEQFF. In nucleotides, the CDR3 is TGTGCCAGCAGCTTGCGGGACAGGGCCTACAATGAGCAGTTCTTC.

The chain combines TRBV2 with TRBJ2-5; D is tentatively TRBD1 or TRBD2 (5 bases each). Germline V gives CDR1 SNHLY, CDR2 FYNNEI. The CDR3 consists of 13 residues. V lost 8 bases, J lost 7 bases, and 17 bases lay in between. The CDR3 DNA follows: TGTGCCAGCTTTGGGGGAGAAAGAGGGACCCAGTACTTC. Translated, it gives CASFGGERGTQYF.

This clone showed up just once. The chain joins TRBV19 to TRBJ1-3; no clear D gene. Germline values: CDR1 LNHDA, CDR2 SQIVND (reference sequence). CDR3 length: 16 residues. V shed 6 bases and J shed 0 bases, with 15 bases lying between them. The CDR3 DNA reads TGTGCCAGTAGCCCCCTACTAGGAAACTCTGGAAACACCATATATTTT. Its translation is CASSPLLGNSGNTIYF.

This clone was picked up a small number of times. V is TRBV4-3 and J is TRBJ1-2; D is uncertain. This CDR3 has 14 residues. Trimming pared 1 base from V and 4 bases from J, leaving 10 bases between. Germline V gene data show CDR1 as LGHNA and CDR2 as YSLEER. The CDR3 sequence: CASSQAVTAYGYTF. The CDR3 region has the DNA TGCGCCAGCAGCCAAGCAGTGACCGCCTATGGCTACACCTTC.

The rearrangement uses TRBV9 and TRBJ2-7, with D perhaps TRBD1 (5 bases). The CDR3 is 13 residues long. Between the trimmed V and J ends, which lost 3 bases and 3 bases, there was a span of 10 bases. CDR1 SGDLS and CDR2 YYNGEE come from the germline V gene. The CDR3 DNA follows: TGTGCCAGCAGCGGTACAGGTAACTACGAGCAGTACTTC. It specifies CASSGTGNYEQYF.

The chain combines TRBV7-9 with TRBJ1-1; 10 bases are shared with TRBD1. Germline V lookup: CDR1 SEHNR, CDR2 FQNEAQ (reference sequence). The CDR3 has 14 amino acids. V lost 3 bases and J lost 6; bases outside the gene matches: 4. CDR3 in DNA: TGTGCCAGCAGCTTGAGACAGGGGGCCGCTGAAGCTTTCTTT. Residues: CASSLRQGAAEAFF.

This clone showed up just a few times. This sequence joins TRBV6-5 and TRBJ1-1, with TRBD1 matching 8 bases. The V gene end was trimmed by 5 bases and the J gene end by 5 bases; junction bases not matched to a gene: 7. CDR3 size: 14 residues. Germline CDR1 is MNHEY and CDR2 is SVGAGI. CDR3 protein: CASSGRTGSTEAFF. CDR3 sequence (DNA): TGTGCCAGCAGTGGACGGACAGGGAGTACTGAAGCTTTCTTT.

J is TRBJ2-2 and V is TRBV7-7; D possibly corresponds to TRBD1 (6 bases). Germline values: CDR1 SSHAT, CDR2 FNYEAQ (reference sequence). The CDR3 contains 16 residues. Trimming took off 5 bases at V and 7 bases at J, with 20 bases between the two ends. The CDR3: CASSQGRLVGGGELFF. The CDR3 DNA sequence: TGTGCCAGCAGCCAGGGGAGATTAGTCGGTGGCGGGGAGCTGTTTTTT.

The chain carries TRBV7-2 and TRBJ2-1; TRBD1 agrees at 12 bases. Per the germline V gene, CDR1 is SGHTA and CDR2 is FQGNSA. This CDR3 is built from 16 residues. V dropped 1 base and J dropped 4; count of bases not matched to a gene: 2. In DNA form, the CDR3 reads TGTGCCAGCAGCTTAGAGGGACAGGGGGCTTACAATGAGCAGTTCTTC. It encodes CASSLEGQGAYNEQFF.

V is TRBV29-1 and J is TRBJ2-7, with TRBD2 identical over 9 bases. This CDR3 has 17 amino acids. Germline loops: CDR1 SQVTM, CDR2 ANQGSEA. V lost 3 bases to trimming and J lost 1 base; unmatched junction nucleotides: 13. CDR3 residues: CSVDTGTSLNPSYEQYF. DNA of the CDR3: TGCAGCGTTGACACCGGGACTAGCTTAAACCCGTCCTACGAGCAGTACTTC.

This rearrangement joins TRBV19 to TRBJ1-1; 7 positions agree with TRBD1. From germline, CDR1 is LNHDA and CDR2 SQIVND (reference sequence). J lost 5 bases, V lost 9 bases, and 9 bases had no gene match. This CDR3 spans 13 amino acids. The CDR3 DNA reads TGTGCCAGCCGTACAGGGGTAGGGACTGAAGCTTTCTTT. Translated, it gives CASRTGVGTEAFF.

This rearrangement joins TRBV2 to TRBJ2-2; 8 bases line up with TRBD2. V shed 8 bases and J 0 bases; nucleotides not matched to a gene: 5. The V gene's germline CDR1 is SNHLY and CDR2 FYNNEI. This CDR3 has 15 residues. This chain's CDR3 is CASLLAETNTGELFF. CDR3 DNA sequence: TGTGCCAGCTTACTAGCGGAAACGAACACCGGGGAGCTGTTTTTT.

The rearrangement links TRBV2 to TRBJ2-3; 7 bases fit TRBD2. V lost 7 bases and J lost 1; bases outside the gene matches: 8. The germline gives CDR1 SNHLY, CDR2 FYNNEI. The CDR3 is made up of 15 amino acids. In DNA form, the CDR3 reads TGTGCCAGCAATTGGGGGGGAGGAGGCACAGATACGCAGTATTTT. It codes for CASNWGGGGTDTQYF.

The chain combines TRBV7-9 with TRBJ1-4; D is unresolved. Looked up from germline, CDR1 is SEHNR and CDR2 is FQNEAQ (reference sequence). Trimming shortened V by 5 bases and J by 8 bases, and 9 bases separated the two germline ends. The CDR3 extends over 12 amino acids. The CDR3 nucleotides are TGTGCCAGCAGCCCCCTCCTAGAAAAACTGTTTTTT. This sequence encodes CASSPLLEKLFF. The full variable domain, its missing parts supplied by reference TRBV7-9 and TRBJ1-4, is DTGVSQNPRHKITKRGQNVTFRCDPISEHNRLYWYRQTLGQGPEFLTYFQNEAQLEKSRLLSDRFSAERPKGSFSTLEIQRTEQGDSAMYLCASSPLLEKLFFGSGTQLSVL.

The chain couples TRBV4-3 to TRBJ1-5; D remains ambiguous. CDR1 LGHNA and CDR2 YSLEER come from the germline V gene. The CDR3 runs to 18 residues. V dropped 0 bases and J dropped 1 base, with 16 bases sitting between them. The CDR3 DNA is TGCGCCAGCAGCCAAGATTATCCGATTGGGGAAAGCAATCAGCCCCAGCATTTT. Translation gives CASSQDYPIGESNQPQHF.

The chain uses TRBV5-1 and TRBJ1-1, with D possibly matching TRBD1 (5 bases). V lost 4 bases and J lost 11, with 15 bases in between. Germline V gives CDR1 SGHRS, CDR2 YFSETQ. The CDR3 contains 12 residues. CDR3 protein: CASSPTGREAFF. In DNA, the CDR3 is TGCGCCAGCAGCCCGACGGGCAGGGAGGCTTTCTTT.

This clone was counted once. The chain has TRBV6-1 and TRBJ1-2, with a weak D call TRBD1 (5 bases). V was pared by 6 bases and J by 8 bases, with 13 bases between. The CDR3 runs 12 residues. The germline V gene encodes CDR1 MNHNS and CDR2 SASEGT. CDR3 in amino acids: CASREGLGGYTF. CDR3 in DNA: TGTGCCAGCAGAGAGGGGCTCGGGGGCTACACCTTC.

J is TRBJ1-1 and V is TRBV5-5, with D possibly TRBD1 on 5 matching bases. CDR1 is SGHKS, CDR2 YYEKEE, per germline (reference sequence). The CDR3 contains 15 residues. The ends were cut back, 5 bases at V and 2 bases at J, with 16 bases in the middle. CDR3 in amino acids: CASSSSGTPNTEAFF. In DNA, the CDR3 is TGTGCCAGCAGTTCGAGCGGGACGCCAAACACTGAAGCTTTCTTT.